The rows below give T cell receptor beta chains drawn from one sample of a study of identical twins. MiXCR, applied by TCRdb to the 5' RACE reads, yields one record per CDR3 protein. Seen here are fewer than 250,000 distinct CDR3 sequences, over 8% observed once, and the top ten hold 4.5% to 5.5%. The sequencing sample was made of memory (CD45RO+) T cells sorted from blood. These TCRs come from a woman aged 18-29 years in good health. CDR3s include the opening cysteine and the closing phenylalanine or tryptophan. D genes are given only for firm matches. Not all rows give a size; the values are once, few, many and, for expanded clones, a class.

v_call	j_call	d_call	clone_size	cdr3_aa	cdr3_nt
TRBV27	TRBJ1-1	.	.	CASREFVGTEAFF	TGTGCCAGCAGGGAATTCGTCGGCACTGAAGCTTTCTTT
TRBV6-2/TRBV6-3	TRBJ2-7	.	few	CASSTSGNEQYF	TGTGCCAGCAGCACTTCCGGGAACGAGCAGTACTTC
TRBV12-3/TRBV12-4	TRBJ2-1	TRBD2	.	CASSAGTSPREQFF	TGTGCCAGCAGTGCAGGGACTAGTCCCCGGGAGCAGTTCTTC
TRBV27	TRBJ2-2	.	few	CASSPAFTGELFF	TGTGCCAGCAGTCCCGCTTTCACCGGGGAGCTGTTTTTT
TRBV3-1	TRBJ1-4	.	.	CASSLSGATNEKLFF	TGTGCCAGCAGCCTATCGGGTGCAACTAATGAAAAACTGTTTTTT
TRBV29-1	TRBJ2-7	.	many	CSVDGRGGGEQYF	TGCAGCGTTGATGGCAGGGGTGGAGGCGAGCAGTACTTC
TRBV5-1	TRBJ2-7	.	few	CASSALNQNYEQYF	TGCGCCAGCAGCGCCCTGAACCAGAACTACGAGCAGTACTTC
TRBV24-1	TRBJ2-2	TRBD1	.	CATSDRDSKNTGELFF	TGTGCCACCAGTGATCGGGACAGCAAGAACACCGGGGAGCTGTTTTTT
TRBV20-1	TRBJ2-1	.	.	CSASAATTYNEQFF	TGCAGTGCTAGTGCCGCAACCACCTACAATGAGCAGTTCTTC
TRBV5-4	TRBJ2-7	.	.	CASSLEPEGAYEQYF	TGTGCCAGCAGCTTGGAGCCGGAGGGGGCCTACGAGCAGTACTTC